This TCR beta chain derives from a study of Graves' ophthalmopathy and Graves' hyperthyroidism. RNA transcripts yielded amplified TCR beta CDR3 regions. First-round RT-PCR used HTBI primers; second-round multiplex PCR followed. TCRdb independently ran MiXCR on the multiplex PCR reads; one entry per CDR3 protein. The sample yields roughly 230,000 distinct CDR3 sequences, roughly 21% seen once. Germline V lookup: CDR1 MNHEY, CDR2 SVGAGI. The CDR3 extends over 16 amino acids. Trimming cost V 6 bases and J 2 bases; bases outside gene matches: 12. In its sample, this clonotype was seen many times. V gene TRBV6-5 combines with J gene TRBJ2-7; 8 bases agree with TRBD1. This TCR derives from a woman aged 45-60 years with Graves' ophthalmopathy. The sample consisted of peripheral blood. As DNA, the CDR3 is TGTGCCAGCAGGGCGAACTGGGACAGGCCTACCTACGAGCAGTACTTC. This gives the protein CASRANWDRPTYEQYF.